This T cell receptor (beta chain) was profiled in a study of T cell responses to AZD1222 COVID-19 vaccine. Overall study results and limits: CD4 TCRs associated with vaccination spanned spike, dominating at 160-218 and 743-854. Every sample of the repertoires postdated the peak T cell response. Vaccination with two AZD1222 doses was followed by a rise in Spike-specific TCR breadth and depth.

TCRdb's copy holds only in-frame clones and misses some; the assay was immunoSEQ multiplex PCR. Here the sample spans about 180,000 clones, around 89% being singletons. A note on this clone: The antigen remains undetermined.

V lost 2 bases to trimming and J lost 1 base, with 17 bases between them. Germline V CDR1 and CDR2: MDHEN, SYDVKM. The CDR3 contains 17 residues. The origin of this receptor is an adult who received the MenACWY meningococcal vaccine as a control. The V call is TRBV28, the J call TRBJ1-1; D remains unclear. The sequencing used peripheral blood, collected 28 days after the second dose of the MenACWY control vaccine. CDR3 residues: CASSLGRAVRSNTEAFF. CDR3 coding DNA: TGTGCCAGCAGTTTAGGCCGGGCTGTACGATCGAACACTGAAGCTTTCTTT.